The clone carrying this T cell receptor (beta chain) was counted once. Antigen specificity is unknown. This record belongs to a study of cytomegalovirus exposure and HLA in healthy donors. The assay was immunoSEQ multiplex PCR, and TCRdb's table has in-frame clones only and misses some. Among about 57,000 clones, roughly 90% were seen once, and the ten largest hold about 1.2%. CDR3 length: 18 amino acids. Germline CDR1 and CDR2: SGHTA and FQGNSA. Trimming took off 2 bases at V and 4 bases at J, with 18 bases between the two ends. The donors were part of the roughly 120-subject validation cohort, which stood apart from the approximately 630-subject first cohort. Study-level results: The study recorded fewer than 200 TCR beta chains that were cytomegalovirus-associated. In a later analysis, first-cohort TCR clusters were found to tend to co-occur in the 120 or so validation repertoires.

The receptor's source is a woman aged 18-30 years in good health and CMV-seronegative. The chain links TRBV7-2 to TRBJ1-6; D gene ambiguous. The sequenced sample was PBMCs. The DNA of the CDR3 is TGTGCCAGCAGCTTATATACCCTAACAGCTAATTATAATTCACCCCTCCACTTT. Its translation is CASSLYTLTANYNSPLHF.